Listed below are T cell receptor beta chains from one sample, sequenced in a study of blood T cell repertoires in COVID-19. Sequencing used immunoSEQ multiplex PCR; TCRdb keeps in-frame clones, though not all of them. Of about 300,000 clones in the sample, around 87% are singletons; the top ten hold about 1.6%. The source material was peripheral blood. The receptors derive from a woman between 40 and 50 years old who had recovered from COVID-19. CDR3s include the opening cysteine and the closing phenylalanine or tryptophan. D genes are given only for firm matches. Part of the rows lack a size; the others show once, few, many or a class for expanded clones.

v_call: TRBV7-2; clone_size: NA; j_call: TRBJ2-2; cdr3_length: 17; d_call: NA; cdr3_aa: CASSLAVSGSNTGELFF; cdr3_nt: TGTGCCAGCAGCTTAGCTGTGTCCGGGTCGAACACCGGGGAGCTGTTTTTT
v_call: TRBV13; clone_size: NA; j_call: TRBJ1-5; cdr3_length: 14; d_call: TRBD1; cdr3_aa: CASSRTGEGQPQHF; cdr3_nt: TGTGCCAGCAGCCGGACAGGGGAAGGTCAGCCCCAGCATTTT
v_call: TRBV27; clone_size: NA; j_call: TRBJ2-3; cdr3_length: 16; d_call: NA; cdr3_aa: CASSSPSTGPPDTQYF; cdr3_nt: TGTGCCAGCAGTTCCCCATCTACAGGGCCCCCAGATACGCAGTATTTT
v_call: TRBV2; clone_size: NA; j_call: TRBJ1-5; cdr3_length: 15; d_call: NA; cdr3_aa: CASTQNLGGDQPQHF; cdr3_nt: TGTGCCAGCACTCAAAACCTTGGGGGGGATCAGCCCCAGCATTTT
v_call: TRBV7-9; clone_size: NA; j_call: TRBJ2-1; cdr3_length: 15; d_call: TRBD2; cdr3_aa: CASSLEAGAYNEQFF; cdr3_nt: TGTGCCAGCAGCTTAGAAGCGGGGGCTTACAATGAGCAGTTCTTC
v_call: TRBV11-2; clone_size: NA; j_call: TRBJ2-5; cdr3_length: 14; d_call: NA; cdr3_aa: CASSLGALQETQYF; cdr3_nt: TGTGCCAGCAGCTTAGGGGCCCTCCAAGAGACCCAGTACTTC
v_call: TRBV6-5; clone_size: many; j_call: TRBJ2-2; cdr3_length: 14; d_call: NA; cdr3_aa: CASSPWGETGELFF; cdr3_nt: TGTGCCAGCAGCCCCTGGGGGGAAACCGGGGAGCTGTTTTTT
v_call: TRBV2; clone_size: NA; j_call: TRBJ1-1; cdr3_length: 15; d_call: TRBD1; cdr3_aa: CASSSQGGPGTEAFF; cdr3_nt: TGTGCCAGCAGTTCTCAGGGGGGCCCCGGAACTGAAGCTTTCTTT
v_call: TRBV11-2; clone_size: NA; j_call: TRBJ2-1; cdr3_length: 15; d_call: NA; cdr3_aa: CASSPRRTRGNEQFF; cdr3_nt: TGTGCCAGCAGCCCAAGAAGGACTAGGGGGAATGAGCAGTTCTTC
v_call: TRBV3-1/TRBV3-2; clone_size: once; j_call: TRBJ1-2; cdr3_length: 16; d_call: TRBD1; cdr3_aa: CASSRTSTGVFRGYTF; cdr3_nt: TGTGCCAGCAGTCGAACCTCGACAGGGGTTTTTCGAGGCTACACCTTC
v_call: TRBV6-5; clone_size: NA; j_call: TRBJ1-2; cdr3_length: 16; d_call: NA; cdr3_aa: CASSYSIRGTNYGYTF; cdr3_nt: TGTGCCAGCAGTTACTCGATCCGCGGCACTAACTATGGCTACACCTTC
v_call: TRBV6-5; clone_size: NA; j_call: TRBJ2-2; cdr3_length: 15; d_call: NA; cdr3_aa: CASSWANTNTGELFF; cdr3_nt: TGTGCCAGCAGTTGGGCAAACACGAACACCGGGGAGCTGTTTTTT
v_call: TRBV27; clone_size: NA; j_call: TRBJ1-2; cdr3_length: 15; d_call: NA; cdr3_aa: CASSLSYSPTYGYTF; cdr3_nt: TGTGCCAGCAGTTTATCCTATTCTCCAACCTATGGCTACACCTTC
v_call: TRBV28; clone_size: few; j_call: TRBJ1-2; cdr3_length: 15; d_call: NA; cdr3_aa: CASSLGGAGLYGYTF; cdr3_nt: TGTGCCAGCAGCCTGGGGGGGGCCGGCCTCTATGGCTACACCTTC
v_call: TRBV9; clone_size: NA; j_call: TRBJ2-1; cdr3_length: 16; d_call: TRBD1; cdr3_aa: CASSVRTGRSYNEQFF; cdr3_nt: TGTGCCAGCAGCGTAAGGACAGGCAGGTCCTACAATGAGCAGTTCTTC
v_call: TRBV3-1/TRBV3-2; clone_size: NA; j_call: TRBJ1-2; cdr3_length: 15; d_call: NA; cdr3_aa: CASSRMEGVGYGYTF; cdr3_nt: TGTGCCAGCAGCCGAATGGAGGGAGTTGGATATGGCTACACCTTC
v_call: TRBV5-6; clone_size: once; j_call: TRBJ1-5; cdr3_length: 14; d_call: TRBD1; cdr3_aa: CASSSQGRDQPQHF; cdr3_nt: TGTGCCAGCAGCTCACAGGGGAGAGATCAGCCCCAGCATTTT
v_call: TRBV4-3; clone_size: once; j_call: TRBJ2-3; cdr3_length: 14; d_call: NA; cdr3_aa: CASSQALFGGYADF; cdr3_nt: TGCGCCAGCAGCCAAGCTTTGTTCGGGGGATACGCAGATTTT
v_call: TRBV6-1; clone_size: NA; j_call: TRBJ1-3; cdr3_length: 16; d_call: NA; cdr3_aa: CASSERYLSSGNTIYF; cdr3_nt: TGTGCCAGCAGTGAACGGTATTTGAGCTCTGGAAACACCATATATTTT
v_call: TRBV7-2; clone_size: once; j_call: TRBJ1-4; cdr3_length: 16; d_call: TRBD1; cdr3_aa: CASSLGQGATNEKLFF; cdr3_nt: TGTGCCAGCAGCTTAGGACAGGGGGCGACTAATGAAAAACTGTTTTTT
v_call: TRBV5-1; clone_size: NA; j_call: TRBJ1-2; cdr3_length: 16; d_call: NA; cdr3_aa: CASSLASAGSGYGYTF; cdr3_nt: TGCGCCAGCAGCTTGGCCAGCGCGGGCTCGGGATATGGCTACACCTTC
v_call: TRBV5-1; clone_size: NA; j_call: TRBJ1-1; cdr3_length: 13; d_call: NA; cdr3_aa: CASSPTQNTEAFF; cdr3_nt: TGCGCCAGCAGCCCCACACAAAACACTGAAGCTTTCTTT